This T cell receptor beta chain emerged from a study of T-cell reconstitution after alpha-beta-depleted transplantation in children. A library of TCRbeta sequences, prepared with unique molecular identifiers, was generated. One entry per CDR3 protein results from TCRdb running MiXCR on the PCR reads. Among roughly 180,000 distinct CDR3 sequences, roughly 15% were seen once, and the ten largest hold 13%. Of note for this clonotype: Compared with germline, one end of the junction differs, possibly owing to a read error.

The CDR3 is made up of 19 amino acids. Germline lookup yields CDR1 SGHAT and CDR2 FQNNGV. The receptor was derived from a human donor who donated a stem cell graft to a child with acute lymphoblastic leukemia. The chain couples TRBV11-2 to TRBJ2-4; TRBD1 agrees at 7 bases. The sample consisted of PBMCs from the stem cell graft donor, taken from the stem cell graft. DNA for the CDR3: TGTGCCAGCAGCTTATTTCAGGGGCGAGACAGGGTTGACAAAAACAGTCAGTACTTC. This codes for CASSLFQGRDRVDKNSQYF. Using reference TRBV11-2 and TRBJ2-4 for the parts outside the CDR3, the full variable domain is EAGVAQSPRYKIIEKRQSVAFWCNPISGHATLYWYQQILGQGPKLLIQFQNNGVVDDSQLPKDRFSAERLKGVDSTLKIQPAKLEDSAVYLCASSLFQGRDRVDKNSQYFGAGTRLSVL.